Listed here are 27 T cell receptor beta chains from one sample, sequenced in a study of regulatory T cells in long-lasting Graves disease. For TCR beta, libraries came from iRepertoire HTBI primers and Arm-PCR of CDR3 regions. TCRdb itself ran the multiplex PCR reads through MiXCR, one entry per CDR3 protein. The sample has 600,000 to 800,000 distinct CDR3 sequences; 30% are singletons. As for time point: persistent/refractory GD, antithyroid drugs over 5 years with positive TRAb. Researchers made the TCR library from RNA that was extracted from PBMCs. This sample comprised peripheral blood mononuclear cells (PBMCs), obtained when the disease was refractory, from a patient treated with antithyroid drugs. The origin of the receptors is a female donor with Graves disease.

This clonotype appeared a single time. V usage is TRBV7-9 and J usage is TRBJ2-4, with TRBD1 identical over 10 bases. CDR1 is SEHNR, CDR2 FQNEAQ, per germline (reference sequence). The CDR3 covers 17 residues. V lost 6 bases and J lost 2; bases outside the gene matches: 10. The CDR3 DNA sequence: TGTGCCAGCAGTTTCTACAGGGGACAGGGGACCAAAAACATTCAGTACTTC. Residues: CASSFYRGQGTKNIQYF. Combining the CDR3 with reference TRBV7-9 and TRBJ2-4 gives the whole variable domain DTGVSQNPRHKITKRGQNVTFRCDPISEHNRLYWYRQTLGQGPEFLTYFQNEAQLEKSRLLSDRFSAERPKGSFSTLEIQRTEQGDSAMYLCASSFYRGQGTKNIQYFGAGTRLSVL.

The chain combines TRBV5-4 with TRBJ2-7, with TRBD2 identical over 8 bases. CDR1 SGHNT and CDR2 YYREEE come from the germline V gene (reference sequence). V lost 4 bases to trimming and J lost 4 bases; unmatched junction nucleotides: 7. The CDR3 totals 14 residues. The CDR3 spells CASSLGTRGYEQYF. The CDR3 coding sequence is TGTGCCAGCAGCCTTGGGACTAGGGGGTACGAGCAGTACTTC.

The chain carries TRBV12-5 and TRBJ2-3, with 8 bases fitting TRBD1. Germline V gene lookup returns CDR1 LGHNT and CDR2 FRNRAP. The CDR3 covers 15 residues. With V trimmed by 7 bases and J by 4 bases, 10 bases remained unmatched. This CDR3 reads CASVSDRERADTQYF. The CDR3 DNA reads as TGTGCTAGTGTATCGGACAGGGAGAGGGCAGATACGCAGTATTTT.

The rearrangement links TRBV20-1 to TRBJ1-2; a possible D gene is TRBD1 (6 bases). Germline CDR1 and CDR2: DFQATT and SNEGSKA (reference sequence). Trimming stripped 3 bases from V and 4 bases from J, with 15 bases between. CDR3 length equals 14 residues. This CDR3 reads CSASSGGAGYGYTF. The CDR3 coding sequence is TGCAGTGCTAGTTCGGGGGGCGCAGGCTATGGCTACACCTTC.

CDR3 amino acids: CASSVGPPNTGELFF. The CDR3 coding sequence is TGTGCCAGCAGTGTCGGGCCCCCGAACACCGGGGAGCTGTTTTTT. V is TRBV6-1 and J is TRBJ2-2; D call uncertain. V was pared by 4 bases and J by 0 bases, with 9 bases between. The V gene's germline CDR1 is MNHNS and CDR2 SASEGT. The CDR3 spans 15 residues.

This clonotype occurred a few times. This chain connects TRBV27 to TRBJ2-7; D is undetermined. Trimming removed 4 bases from V and 7 bases from J, with 23 bases in between. Germline lookup yields CDR1 MNHEY and CDR2 SMNVEV (reference sequence). The CDR3 totals 16 residues. CDR3 sequence: CASSSHMKDRYREQYF. The CDR3 DNA is TGTGCCAGCAGTTCCCATATGAAAGACCGGTATAGGGAGCAGTACTTC.

This clonotype was detected a few times. V and J are TRBV11-2 and TRBJ1-1; D not resolved. Trimming left V 2 bases short and J 2 bases short, with 18 bases between. The CDR3 runs to 17 residues. Germline CDR1 reads SGHAT; CDR2 reads FQNNGV. The CDR3 sequence is CASSLPGWSPLNTEAFF. DNA for the CDR3: TGTGCCAGCAGCTTACCGGGGTGGAGTCCCCTTAACACTGAAGCTTTCTTT.

The CDR3 sequence: CASSQPGSQETQYF. DNA for the CDR3: TGTGCCAGCAGCCAACCGGGCAGTCAAGAGACCCAGTACTTC. V gene TRBV3-1 combines with J gene TRBJ2-5, with D uncertain. This CDR3 spans 14 amino acids. CDR1 and CDR2 (germline): LGHDT, YNNKEL (reference sequence). With 2 bases removed from V and 2 bases from J, the gap between germline ends came to 9 bases.

V and J are TRBV19 and TRBJ2-2; 10 bases are shared with TRBD2. This CDR3 has 18 amino acids. J was trimmed by 5 bases and V by 2 bases; bases with no gene match: 11. The germline V gene has CDR1 LNHDA and CDR2 SQIVND (reference sequence). CDR3 amino acids: CASSILPGLASGTGELFF. In DNA, the CDR3 is TGTGCCAGTAGTATATTACCGGGACTAGCGTCTGGTACCGGGGAGCTGTTTTTT.

The rearrangement links TRBV25-1 to TRBJ1-3; TRBD1 matches 7 bases. Trimming took 4 bases from V and 0 from J; bases not matched to a gene: 6. This CDR3 is built from 16 residues. The germline CDR1 and CDR2 sequences are MGHDK and SYGVNS. CDR3 sequence reads: CASSVRTGVSGNTIYF. The CDR3 DNA reads as TGTGCCAGCAGTGTCCGCACAGGGGTCTCTGGAAACACCATATATTTT.

V gene TRBV3-1 combines with J gene TRBJ2-7, with 16 bases lining up with TRBD2. The CDR3 has 17 residues. Trimming cost V 4 bases and J 6 bases; bases outside gene matches: 9. Per the germline V gene, CDR1 is LGHDT and CDR2 is YNNKEL (reference sequence). The chain's CDR3 is CASSPRGTSGRASEQYF. CDR3 DNA sequence: TGTGCCAGCAGCCCGAGAGGGACTAGCGGGAGGGCCTCCGAGCAGTACTTC.

This chain links TRBV20-1 with TRBJ2-5; D unclear. V gave up 1 base and J gave up 5 bases, with 8 bases separating them. Germline V gene data show CDR1 as DFQATT and CDR2 as SNEGSKA (reference sequence). The CDR3 spans 12 residues. The CDR3 nucleotides read TGCAGTGCTAGAGTGGGTAGGGAGACCCAGTACTTC. It translates to CSARVGRETQYF.

The genes are TRBV27 and TRBJ1-4; 7 positions match TRBD1. The junction had 17 bases not matched to a gene; V was cut back by 10 bases and J by 0 bases. The CDR3 has 18 amino acids. Germline assignment: CDR1 MNHEY and CDR2 SMNVEV (reference sequence). The CDR3 bases are TGTGCCATCCCCCCCGAGGGAGGGGGCCAGGCAACTAATGAAAAACTGTTTTTT. Encoded protein: CAIPPEGGGQATNEKLFF. The variable domain in full, completed from reference TRBV27 and TRBJ1-4, reads EAQVTQNPRYLITVTGKKLTVTCSQNMNHEYMSWYRQDPGLGLRQIYYSMNVEVTDKGDVPEGYKVSRKEKRNFPLILESPSPNQTSLYFCAIPPEGGGQATNEKLFFGSGTQLSVL.

About this clonotype: The final CDR3 position lacks the conserved phenylalanine or tryptophan, pointing to a likely read error. The V gene is TRBV29-1, the J gene TRBJ2-7; TRBD1 agrees at 7 bases. The CDR3 runs 12 residues. Germline V lookup: CDR1 SQVTM, CDR2 ANQGSEA. The V segment lost 5 bases and the J segment 5 bases; nucleotides outside the gene matches: 6. In DNA, the CDR3 is TGCAGCGTTTATATTACAGGGGACGAGCAGTACTCC. Translation gives CSVYITGDEQYS.

The J gene is TRBJ2-5, the V gene TRBV19; the match to TRBD1 covers 8 bases. CDR3 length equals 14 residues. After removal of 10 bases from V and 5 bases from J, the junction contained 12 bases not matched to a gene. The germline CDR1 and CDR2 sequences are LNHDA and SQIVND (reference sequence). For the CDR3, the DNA is TGTGCCACGAATCCGGGACAGGCCTGGGAGACCCAGTACTTC. Encoded protein: CATNPGQAWETQYF.

The chain joins TRBV5-1 to TRBJ2-1; 7 bases align to TRBD2. Germline values: CDR1 SGHRS, CDR2 YFSETQ. This CDR3 contains 14 residues. J was trimmed by 3 bases and V by 0 bases; bases with no gene match: 0. The CDR3 spells CASSLERDYNEQFF. DNA of the CDR3: TGCGCCAGCAGCTTGGAGCGGGACTACAATGAGCAGTTCTTC.

This clonotype has just a few counts. The chain combines TRBV6-2 or TRBV6-3 with TRBJ1-5; D remains ambiguous. The CDR3 length is 14 residues. Germline CDR1 is MNHEY and CDR2 is SVGEGT. V lost 0 bases, J lost 6 bases, and 9 bases lay in between. The CDR3: CASSYSTGVQPQHF. The CDR3, as DNA: TGTGCCAGCAGTTACTCGACCGGGGTTCAGCCCCAGCATTTT.

The chain recombines TRBV6-1 with TRBJ1-1; D remains unclear. Germline CDR1 is MNHNS and CDR2 is SASEGT. V shed 2 bases and J shed 0 bases, with 7 bases lying between them. CDR3 length equals 14 residues. For the CDR3, the DNA is TGTGCCAGCAGTGAACTAGGGCTGAACACTGAAGCTTTCTTT. The encoded protein is CASSELGLNTEAFF.

This clonotype was found many times. The chain has TRBV12-3 or TRBV12-4 and TRBJ2-5; no clear D gene. This CDR3 is built from 15 residues. Trimming stripped 4 bases from V and 4 bases from J, with 16 bases between. This CDR3 reads CASSSHSRIGETQYF. CDR3 in DNA: TGTGCCAGCAGTTCGCACAGCAGGATAGGAGAGACCCAGTACTTC.

V and J are TRBV19 and TRBJ1-1; D is unresolved. CDR1 is LNHDA and CDR2 is SQIVND in the germline V gene (reference sequence). The CDR3 is 13 amino acids. V lost 0 bases to trimming and J lost 3 bases, with 5 bases between them. The CDR3 here is CASSIDRDTEAFF. CDR3 nucleotides: TGTGCCAGTAGTATAGATCGGGACACTGAAGCTTTCTTT.

In this sample, this clonotype turned up many times. CDR3 coding DNA: TGTGCCAGCAGTCCCTTAGCGGGAGGCGCCTACGAGCAGTACTTC. Residues: CASSPLAGGAYEQYF. V gene TRBV27 combines with J gene TRBJ2-7; TRBD2 agrees at 10 bases. CDR1 and CDR2 from the germline V gene are MNHEY and SMNVEV (reference sequence). The CDR3 is 15 residues long. Unmatched junction bases numbered 6, after V lost 5 bases and J lost 2 bases.

The rearrangement links TRBV6-2 or TRBV6-3 to TRBJ1-3; the match to TRBD1 covers 7 bases. The V and J ends lost 6 bases and 7 bases, in that order; junction bases with no gene match: 15. The CDR3 has 16 residues. CDR1 is MNHEY and CDR2 is SVGEGT in the germline V gene. The CDR3 spells CASRQGETVTRNTIYF. CDR3 DNA sequence: TGTGCCAGCAGGCAGGGGGAGACAGTCACCCGGAACACCATATATTTT.

V usage is TRBV6-5 and J usage is TRBJ2-5; 9 bases map to TRBD1. The V gene end was trimmed by 2 bases and the J gene end by 1 base; junction bases not matched to a gene: 2. This CDR3 spans 15 amino acids. From germline, CDR1 is MNHEY and CDR2 SVGAGI. DNA for the CDR3: TGTGCCAGCAGTTACCCGACAGGGGGCCAAGAGACCCAGTACTTC. Translation gives CASSYPTGGQETQYF.

The V call is TRBV7-3, the J call TRBJ2-7; either TRBD1 or TRBD2 may supply D (7 bases each). Per the germline V gene, CDR1 is SGHTA and CDR2 is FQGTGA. The CDR3 covers 15 residues. With 5 bases removed from V and 0 bases from J, the gap between germline ends came to 14 bases. Written as DNA, the CDR3 is TGTGCCAGCAGCGTTGGGGGGGACAGCTCCTACGAGCAGTACTTC. Protein product: CASSVGGDSSYEQYF.

This clonotype was picked up a small number of times. The CDR3 here is CSASLLAGGETQYF. CDR3 in DNA: TGCAGTGCTAGTTTACTAGCGGGAGGTGAGACCCAGTACTTC. This rearrangement joins TRBV20-1 to TRBJ2-5, with 12 positions matching TRBD2. This CDR3 spans 14 amino acids. Germline V gives CDR1 DFQATT, CDR2 SNEGSKA (reference sequence). V shed 3 bases and J 5 bases; nucleotides not matched to a gene: 4.

This clonotype came up many times. V is TRBV13 and J is TRBJ1-2, with unresolved D. The germline V gene has CDR1 PRHDT and CDR2 FYEKMQ (reference sequence). This CDR3 is built from 15 residues. Trimming removed 0 bases from V and 3 bases from J, with 11 bases in between. In DNA, the CDR3 is TGTGCCAGCAGCTTAGGGGCCCAGGAACACTATGGCTACACCTTC. Translating gives CASSLGAQEHYGYTF.

This clonotype was detected once. The rearrangement uses TRBV18 and TRBJ2-4; D gene ambiguous. This CDR3 is 13 amino acids long. V shed 0 bases and J shed 12 bases, with 12 bases lying between them. Germline CDR1 reads KGHSH; CDR2 reads LQKENI. CDR3 in amino acids: CASSPPEKDSQYF. CDR3 sequence (DNA): TGTGCCAGCTCACCACCGGAGAAGGATAGTCAGTACTTC.